This entry describes one TCR beta chain. Per the original data handling: Amplification with reference gene primers provided the estimates of nucleated cell counts. TCRdb's table, derived via immunoSEQ multiplex PCR, lists solely in-frame clones and lacks some. V and J calls plus clone size are reproduced from that table; the DNA served to infer D and trimming. The table has about 58,000 clones, 89% seen once. Trimming removed 1 base at V and 0 bases at J, with 12 bases between. The V gene's germline CDR1 is GTSNPN and CDR2 SVGIG (reference sequence). The CDR3 covers 16 residues. This entry belongs to a study of blood T cell repertoires in COVID-19. Study at large: The study drew acute and convalescent COVID-19 samples from the United States, Italy and Spain. The analysed material was cDNA or gDNA that came from T cells, B-cell-depleted T cells, or PBMCs.

The sample consisted of peripheral blood. The chain is built from TRBV30 and TRBJ2-2, with a possible D match to TRBD1 (6 bases). The origin of this receptor is a woman in her sixties with active COVID-19. The CDR3 loop reads CAWSDPGHTNTGELFF. In DNA, the CDR3 is TGTGCCTGGAGTGATCCGGGACATACGAACACCGGGGAGCTGTTTTTT.